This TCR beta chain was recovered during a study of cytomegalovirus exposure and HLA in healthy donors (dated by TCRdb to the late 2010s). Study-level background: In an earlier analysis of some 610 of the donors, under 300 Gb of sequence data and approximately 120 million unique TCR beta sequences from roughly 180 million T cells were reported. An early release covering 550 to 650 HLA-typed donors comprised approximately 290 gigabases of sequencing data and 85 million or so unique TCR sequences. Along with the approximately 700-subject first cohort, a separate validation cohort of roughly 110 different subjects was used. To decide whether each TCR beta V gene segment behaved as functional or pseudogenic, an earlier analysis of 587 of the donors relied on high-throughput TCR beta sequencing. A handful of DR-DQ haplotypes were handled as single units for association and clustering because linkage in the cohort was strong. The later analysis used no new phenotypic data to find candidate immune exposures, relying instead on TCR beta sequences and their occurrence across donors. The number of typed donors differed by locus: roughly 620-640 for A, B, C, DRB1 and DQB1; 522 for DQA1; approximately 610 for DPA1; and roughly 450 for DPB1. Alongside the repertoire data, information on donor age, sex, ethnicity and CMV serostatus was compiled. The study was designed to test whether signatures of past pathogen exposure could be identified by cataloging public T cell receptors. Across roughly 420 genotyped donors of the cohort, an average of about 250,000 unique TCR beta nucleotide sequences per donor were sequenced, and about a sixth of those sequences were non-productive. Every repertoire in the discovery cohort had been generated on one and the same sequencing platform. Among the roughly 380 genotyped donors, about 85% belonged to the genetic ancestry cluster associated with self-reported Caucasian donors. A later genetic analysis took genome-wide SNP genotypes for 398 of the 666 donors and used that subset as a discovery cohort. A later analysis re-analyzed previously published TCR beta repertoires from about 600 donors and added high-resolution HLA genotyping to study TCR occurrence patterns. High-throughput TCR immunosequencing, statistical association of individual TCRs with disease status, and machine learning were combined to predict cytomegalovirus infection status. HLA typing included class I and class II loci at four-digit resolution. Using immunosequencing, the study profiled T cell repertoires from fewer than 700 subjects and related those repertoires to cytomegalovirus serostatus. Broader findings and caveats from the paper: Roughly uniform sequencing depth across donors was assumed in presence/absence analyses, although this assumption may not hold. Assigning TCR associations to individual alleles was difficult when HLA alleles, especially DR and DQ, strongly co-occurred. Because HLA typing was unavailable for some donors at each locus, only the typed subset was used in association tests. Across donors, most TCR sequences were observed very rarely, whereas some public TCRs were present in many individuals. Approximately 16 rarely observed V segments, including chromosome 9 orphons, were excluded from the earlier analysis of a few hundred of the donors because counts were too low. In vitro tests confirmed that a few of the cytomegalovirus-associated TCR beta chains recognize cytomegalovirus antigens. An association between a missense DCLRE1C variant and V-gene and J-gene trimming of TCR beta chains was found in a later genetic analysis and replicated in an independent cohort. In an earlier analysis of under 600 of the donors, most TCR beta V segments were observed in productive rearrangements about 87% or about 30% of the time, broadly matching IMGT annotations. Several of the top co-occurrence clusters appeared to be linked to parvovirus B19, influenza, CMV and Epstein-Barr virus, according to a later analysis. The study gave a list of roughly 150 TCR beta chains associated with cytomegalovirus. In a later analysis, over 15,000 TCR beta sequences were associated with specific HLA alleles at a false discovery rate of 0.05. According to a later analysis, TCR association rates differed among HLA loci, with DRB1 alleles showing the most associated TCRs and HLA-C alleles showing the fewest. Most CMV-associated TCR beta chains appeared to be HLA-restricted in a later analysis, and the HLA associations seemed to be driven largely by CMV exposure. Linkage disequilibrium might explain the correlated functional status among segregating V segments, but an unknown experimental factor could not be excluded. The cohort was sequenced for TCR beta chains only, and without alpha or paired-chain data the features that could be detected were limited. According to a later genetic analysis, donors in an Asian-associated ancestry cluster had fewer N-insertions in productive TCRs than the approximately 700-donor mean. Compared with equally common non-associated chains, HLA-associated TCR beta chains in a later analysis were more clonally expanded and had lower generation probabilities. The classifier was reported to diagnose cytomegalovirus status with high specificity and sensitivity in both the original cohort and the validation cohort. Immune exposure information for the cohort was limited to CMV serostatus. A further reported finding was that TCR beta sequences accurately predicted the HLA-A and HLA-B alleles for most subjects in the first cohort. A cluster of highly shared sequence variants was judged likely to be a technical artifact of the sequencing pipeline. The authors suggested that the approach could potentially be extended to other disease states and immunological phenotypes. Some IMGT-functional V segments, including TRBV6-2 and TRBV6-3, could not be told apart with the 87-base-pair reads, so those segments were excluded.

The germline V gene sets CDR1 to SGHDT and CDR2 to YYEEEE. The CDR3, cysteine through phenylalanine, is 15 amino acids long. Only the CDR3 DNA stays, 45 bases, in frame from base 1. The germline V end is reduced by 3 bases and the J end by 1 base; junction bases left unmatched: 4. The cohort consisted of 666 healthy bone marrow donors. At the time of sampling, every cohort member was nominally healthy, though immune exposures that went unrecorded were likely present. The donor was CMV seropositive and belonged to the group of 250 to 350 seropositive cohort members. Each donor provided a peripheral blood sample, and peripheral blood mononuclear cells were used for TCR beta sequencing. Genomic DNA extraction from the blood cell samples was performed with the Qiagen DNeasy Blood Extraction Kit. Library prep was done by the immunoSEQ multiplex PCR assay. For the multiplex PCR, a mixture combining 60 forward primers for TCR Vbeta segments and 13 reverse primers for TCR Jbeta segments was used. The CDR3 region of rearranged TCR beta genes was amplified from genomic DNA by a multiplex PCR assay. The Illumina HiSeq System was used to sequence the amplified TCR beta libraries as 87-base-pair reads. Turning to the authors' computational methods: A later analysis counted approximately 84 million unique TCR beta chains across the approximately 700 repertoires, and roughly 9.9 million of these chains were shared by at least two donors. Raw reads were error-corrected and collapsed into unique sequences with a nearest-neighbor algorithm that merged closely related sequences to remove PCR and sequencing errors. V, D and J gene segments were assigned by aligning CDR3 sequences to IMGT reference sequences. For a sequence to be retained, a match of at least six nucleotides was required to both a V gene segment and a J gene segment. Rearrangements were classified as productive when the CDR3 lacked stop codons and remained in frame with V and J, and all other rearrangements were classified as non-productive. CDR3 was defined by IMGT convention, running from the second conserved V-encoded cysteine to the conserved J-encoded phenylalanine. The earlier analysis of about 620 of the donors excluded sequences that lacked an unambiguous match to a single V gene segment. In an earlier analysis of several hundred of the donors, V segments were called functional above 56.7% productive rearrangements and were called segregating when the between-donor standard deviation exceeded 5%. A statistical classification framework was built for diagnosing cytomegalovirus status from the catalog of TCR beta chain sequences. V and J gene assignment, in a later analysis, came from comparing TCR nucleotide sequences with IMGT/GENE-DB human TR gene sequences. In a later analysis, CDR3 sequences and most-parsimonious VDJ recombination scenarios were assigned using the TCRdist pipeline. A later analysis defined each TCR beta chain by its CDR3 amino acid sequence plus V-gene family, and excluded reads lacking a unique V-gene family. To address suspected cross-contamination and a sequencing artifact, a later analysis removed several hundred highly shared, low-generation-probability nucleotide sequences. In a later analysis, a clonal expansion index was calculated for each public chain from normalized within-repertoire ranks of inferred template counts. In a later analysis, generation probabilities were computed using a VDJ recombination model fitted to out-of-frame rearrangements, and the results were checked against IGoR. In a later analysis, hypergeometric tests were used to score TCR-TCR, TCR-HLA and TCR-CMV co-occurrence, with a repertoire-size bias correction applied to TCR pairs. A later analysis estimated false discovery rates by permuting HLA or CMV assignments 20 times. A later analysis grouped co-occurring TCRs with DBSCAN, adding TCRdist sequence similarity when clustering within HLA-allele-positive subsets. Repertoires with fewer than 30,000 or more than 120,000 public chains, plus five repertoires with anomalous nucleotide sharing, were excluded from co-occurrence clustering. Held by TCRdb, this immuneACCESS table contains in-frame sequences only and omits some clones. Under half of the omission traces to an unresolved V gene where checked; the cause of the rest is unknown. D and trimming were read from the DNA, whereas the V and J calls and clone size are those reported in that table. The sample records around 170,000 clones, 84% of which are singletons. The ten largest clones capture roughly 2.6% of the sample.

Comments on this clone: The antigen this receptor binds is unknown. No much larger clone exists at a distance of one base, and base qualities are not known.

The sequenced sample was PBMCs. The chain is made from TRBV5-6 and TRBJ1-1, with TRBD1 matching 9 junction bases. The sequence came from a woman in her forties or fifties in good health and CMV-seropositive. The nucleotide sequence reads TGTGCCAGCAGCTCCGGGACAGGGCGGAACACTGAAGCTTTCTTT. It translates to CASSSGTGRNTEAFF.